Below, one T cell receptor (beta chain) is given with its context. The record originates from a study of blood T cell repertoires in COVID-19. Germline CDR1 SGHNT, CDR2 YYREEE (reference sequence). Trimming took 7 bases from V and 0 from J; bases not matched to a gene: 8. The CDR3 has 16 amino acids. Original processing notes: Quantification of nucleated cells was approximated via reference gene primer amplification. Using immunoSEQ multiplex PCR, the repertoire was profiled, and TCRdb retains in-frame clones only, with some absent. D and trimming come from the DNA, and the V and J calls and clone size come from that table. The sample has 250,000 to 350,000 clones, around 92% seen once.

The sequence derives from a man between 18 and 35 years old who had recovered from COVID-19. Sequencing was performed on peripheral blood. The chain couples TRBV5-4 to TRBJ2-1, with 9 positions matching TRBD2. The CDR3 loop reads CASLGASGTSYNEQFF. Here the CDR3 DNA reads TGTGCCAGCTTGGGGGCTAGCGGGACCTCCTACAATGAGCAGTTCTTC.